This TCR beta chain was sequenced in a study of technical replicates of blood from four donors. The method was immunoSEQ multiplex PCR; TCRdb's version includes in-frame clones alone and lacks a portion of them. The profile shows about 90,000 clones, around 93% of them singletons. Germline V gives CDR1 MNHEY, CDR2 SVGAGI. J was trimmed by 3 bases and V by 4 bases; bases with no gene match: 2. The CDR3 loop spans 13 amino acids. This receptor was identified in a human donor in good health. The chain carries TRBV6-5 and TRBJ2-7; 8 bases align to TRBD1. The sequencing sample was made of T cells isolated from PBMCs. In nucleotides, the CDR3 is TGTGCCAGCAGTTTGACAGGGGACTACGAGCAGTACTTC. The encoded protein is CASSLTGDYEQYF.